The rows below give T cell receptor beta chains drawn from one sample of a study of CD8+ T cells in alopecia areata. Sequencing used immunoSEQ multiplex PCR; TCRdb keeps in-frame clones, though not all of them. The profile shows 150,000 to 200,000 clones, around 60% of them singletons. The material sequenced was CD4+ T cells sorted from blood, taken at week 24, from a patient treated with tofacitinib. The receptors were sampled from a human donor with alopecia areata. The CDR3 runs from the conserved cysteine through the conserved F or W. Each record gives: V gene, CDR3 protein.

TRBV29-1 | CSVRRDTQYF
TRBV11-2 | CASSSGTPSYEQYF
TRBV27 | CATTPRGSPYNEQFF
TRBV28 | CASRIQETQYF
TRBV29-1 | CSVAQGASSYEQYF
TRBV9 | CASSPDPHGSNQPQHF
TRBV7-9 | CASSSDRGRFEQYF
TRBV12-2 | CASRFLDTGTANYGYTF
TRBV30 | CAWTKGTYEQYF
TRBV30 | CAWSVPVPKTVFYGYTF
TRBV30 | CAWSSAGQLNTGELFF
TRBV5-1 | CASSSVAGHAGELFF
TRBV4-1 | CASSQDYRAGELFF
TRBV10-3 | CAISGQGRGLNYEQYF
TRBV29-1 | CSVGRAPNTEAFF
TRBV29-1 | CSVDSGPNQPQHF
TRBV2 | CASSEPSGIPLTYNEQFF
TRBV27 | CASSRDGGNQPQHF
TRBV2 | CASSSPRRSEKLFF
TRBV5-1 | CASSLGGQETQYF
TRBV4-1 | CASSQTGTSGGHTDTQYF
TRBV2 | CASSRGEETQYF
TRBV9 | CASSVGQGNYGYTF
TRBV15 | CATSRDLTSGGYNEQFF
TRBV4-1 | CASSQDRGGLAADTQYF
TRBV2 | CASSGTAIYSNQPQHF
TRBV19 | CASSIGLAGGPGHQETQYF
TRBV29-1 | CSTLVMTGEDGYTF
TRBV7-9 | CASSSQQGSGTEAFF
TRBV6-5 | CASSYSGGTNTGELFF
TRBV29-1 | CSVKTSYEQYF
TRBV5-4 | CASPLENTDTQYF
TRBV20-1 | CSARGASEAFF
TRBV18 | CASSPQDYSYNEQFF
TRBV10-3 | CAISEPSRGNQPQHF
TRBV7-8 | CASSPGTANTEAFF
TRBV25-1 | CASSTSGGAYNEQFF
TRBV11-1 | CASNWEGMNTEAFF
TRBV5-1 | CASSPGRLNSPLHF
TRBV29-1 | CSVEDEGANYGYTF
TRBV25-1 | CASSERNEQFF
TRBV7-9 | CASSAGQPSEQYF
TRBV2 | CASSESSRGQPQHF
TRBV30 | CACSVSGANEQFF
TRBV6-4 | CASRADRGGNQPQHF
TRBV7-9 | CASSYPGTDYGYTF
TRBV4-2 | CASSPDRASYEQYF
TRBV27 | CASSSGQADTQYF
TRBV30 | CAWRNFNNEQFF
TRBV15 | CATSRGTGSGANVLTF
TRBV4-2 | CASSQPGQAGRGQPQHF
TRBV30 | CAWSVSGTQYF
TRBV14 | CASSPDEALPYEQYF
TRBV6-5 | CASTSGAARSDTQYF